Described below is a single T cell receptor (beta chain) sequence and its context. Its specificity is unknown. The CDR3 contains 12 residues. Germline V CDR1 and CDR2: SQVTM, ANQGSEA. Trimming shortened V by 2 bases and J by 9 bases, and 11 bases separated the two germline ends. Libraries were prepared by immunoSEQ multiplex PCR; TCRdb keeps only in-frame clonotypes and omits some of them. The sample has 7,000 to 8,500 clones; about 89% are singletons. This record belongs to a study of neoadjuvant nivolumab and ipilimumab in lung cancer. Study-wide findings and caveats: Only two of four nivolumab-treated tumors gained richness and clonality by surgery.

The TCR was taken from an adult with non-small cell lung cancer. Some clones in this sample may be carry-over from other donors' samples. The V gene is TRBV29-1, the J gene TRBJ2-1; D may be TRBD1 (6 bases). Sample: tumor tissue, taken after neoadjuvant nivolumab, alone or with ipilimumab, at or shortly before surgery. In nucleotides, the CDR3 is TGCAGCGTTGAACTCCGGGACATTGAGCAGTTCTTC. Its translation: CSVELRDIEQFF.